This TCR beta chain derives from a study of T-cell memory formation after mild COVID-19. Trimming stripped 0 bases from V and 4 bases from J, with 11 bases between. The CDR3 is 15 residues long. TCRdb reanalysed the 5' RACE reads using MiXCR and keeps one entry per CDR3 protein. The sample carries hundreds of thousands of distinct CDR3 sequences, around 28% recorded once. This clonotype was detected only a few times. Sequencing was carried out using PBMCs or a T cell subset sorted from them (not recorded which). The sequence derives from an adult woman who had mild COVID-19 (a few samples of this study predate the infection). Cell type and time point are not known. The chain has TRBV12-3 or TRBV12-4 and TRBJ2-3; weak D call: TRBD2 (6 bases). CDR3 nucleotide sequence: TGTGCCAGCAGTTTAGCGCGGCGGGAACCAGATACGCAGTATTTT. Protein: CASSLARREPDTQYF.